Following are 8 T cell receptor beta chains from one sample sequenced in a study of T-cell memory formation after mild COVID-19. TCRdb used MiXCR to reprocess the 5' RACE reads, holding one entry per CDR3 protein. The sample records about 250,000 distinct CDR3 sequences, 15% to 20% being singletons. Sequencing was performed on PBMCs or a T cell subset sorted from them (not recorded which). The receptors derive from a young man who had mild COVID-19 (a few samples of this study predate the infection). Cell type and time point are not known.

This clonotype appeared many times. The chain links TRBV20-1 to TRBJ2-5; 11 bases align to TRBD2. Germline CDR1 DFQATT, CDR2 SNEGSKA (reference sequence). This CDR3 contains 15 residues. V was pared by 3 bases and J by 2 bases, with 5 bases of the junction left unmatched. The CDR3 nucleotides read TGCAGTGCTAGGGCGCTAGCGGGGGGTCAAGAGACCCAGTACTTC. Translated, it gives CSARALAGGQETQYF.

This chain joins TRBV5-5 and TRBJ1-1; no firm D call. V gave up 3 bases and J gave up 5 bases, with 11 bases separating them. Germline assignment: CDR1 SGHKS and CDR2 YYEKEE (reference sequence). The length of the CDR3 is 13 residues. CDR3 sequence reads: CASSSRMSTEAFF. In DNA, the CDR3 is TGTGCCAGCAGCTCGCGCATGAGTACTGAAGCTTTCTTT.

In this sample, this clonotype turned up many times. The CDR3 DNA reads as TGCAGTGCTCGAGGGACCCCCGGGAATTCACCCCTCCACTTT. Translation: CSARGTPGNSPLHF. The chain combines TRBV20-1 with TRBJ1-6; weak D call: TRBD1 (5 bases). Trimming took 5 bases from V and 7 from J, leaving 15 bases between them. The CDR3 sequence is 14 residues long. In germline, CDR1 is DFQATT, CDR2 SNEGSKA (reference sequence).

The chain joins TRBV18 to TRBJ2-7, with 7 bases that match TRBD2. The junction had 7 bases not matched to a gene; V was cut back by 4 bases and J by 7 bases. Looked up from germline, CDR1 is KGHSH and CDR2 is LQKENI. The CDR3 is 13 residues long. CDR3 in DNA: TGTGCCAGCTCACTGGGAGGGGACGGGGAGCAGTACGTC. This codes for CASSLGGDGEQYV.

This clonotype was counted between two and nine times. The chain couples TRBV18 to TRBJ2-5, with D perhaps matching TRBD2 (6 bases). With 2 bases removed from V and 4 bases from J, the gap between germline ends came to 11 bases. This CDR3 spans 14 amino acids. CDR1 and CDR2 from the germline V gene are KGHSH and LQKENI. The CDR3 DNA sequence: TGTGCCAGCTCACCAACCGGTAGCGGAGAGACCCAGTACTTC. Protein: CASSPTGSGETQYF. Supplemented by reference TRBV18 and TRBJ2-5, the full variable domain reads NAGVMQNPRHLVRRRGQEARLRCSPMKGHSHVYWYRQLPEEGLKFMVYLQKENIIDESGMPKERFSAEFPKEGPSILRIQQVVRGDSAAYFCASSPTGSGETQYFGPGTRLLVL.

The chain carries TRBV4-1 and TRBJ1-4; 9 bases are a match to TRBD1. V gave up 2 bases and J gave up 6 bases; unmatched junction bases: 4. The CDR3 loop spans 15 amino acids. The germline V gene has CDR1 MGHRA and CDR2 YSYEKL. The CDR3 DNA follows: TGCGCCAGCAGCCAAAGGTGGACAGGGGATGAAAAACTGTTTTTT. Its protein product is CASSQRWTGDEKLFF.

CDR3 DNA: TGTGCCAGCTCCCCCGCGGGCGGTGTCACAGATACGCAGTATTTT. Translating gives CASSPAGGVTDTQYF. The chain links TRBV18 to TRBJ2-3; D possibly corresponds to TRBD2 (5 bases). V lost 6 bases to trimming and J lost 2 bases, with 15 bases between them. CDR1 is KGHSH and CDR2 is LQKENI in the germline V gene. The CDR3 totals 15 residues.

The chain uses TRBV10-3 and TRBJ1-5; D remains ambiguous. Between the trimmed V and J ends, which lost 2 bases and 0 bases, there was a span of 5 bases. The CDR3 consists of 14 residues. Per the germline V gene, CDR1 is ENHRY and CDR2 is SYGVKD. This chain's CDR3 is CAISENSSNQPQHF. The CDR3 nucleotides read TGTGCCATCAGTGAGAACAGTAGCAATCAGCCCCAGCATTTT.